This TCR beta chain was sequenced during a study of cytomegalovirus exposure and HLA in healthy donors. The primer mix had 60 Vbeta and 13 Jbeta primers. Data came from immunoSEQ multiplex PCR; TCRdb stores just in-frame clones and leaves some out. Found here are about 160,000 clones, around 68% of them singletons; the top ten hold roughly 1.4%. The CDR3 spans 14 residues. V was cut by 0 bases and J by 8 bases, with 11 bases left in between. Germline CDR1 and CDR2: SGHKS and YYEKEE (reference sequence). The TCR comes from a man aged 50 or older in good health and CMV-seronegative. Material: PBMCs. The chain joins TRBV5-5 to TRBJ1-4; D perhaps matches TRBD1 (6 bases). CDR3 sequence reads: CASSLAGAAEKLFF. In DNA, the CDR3 is TGTGCCAGCAGCTTGGCAGGGGCTGCGGAAAAACTGTTTTTT.